This T cell receptor beta chain originates from a study of tissue T cells after allogeneic stem cell transplantation. As to this clone: Its antigen is still unknown.

Germline V gene data show CDR1 as MRHNA and CDR2 as SNTAGT. The CDR3 has 10 residues. Between the trimmed V and J ends, which lost 4 bases and 4 bases, there was a span of 1 base. The study's findings and limits: Anatomically similar tissues had similar TCR repertoires within each patient. Across patients, clones rarely overlapped, yet motif clusters were shared tissue-specifically.

Survey-depth TCRbeta CDR3 sequencing reported V/J genes and productive frequencies. The assay was immunoSEQ multiplex PCR, and TCRdb's table has in-frame clones only and misses some. The sample carries about 6,800 clones, 56% recorded once. This receptor was obtained from a female donor at least 60 years old with lung cancer. Sequenced material: duodenum tissue, taken at autopsy. The chain couples TRBV6-4 to TRBJ2-5; D gene uncertain. CDR3 nucleotide sequence: TGTGCCAGCAGTGGAGAGACCCAGTACTTC. It yields the protein CASSGETQYF.